This passage covers 23 T cell receptor beta chains from one sample sequenced in a study of tissue T cells after allogeneic stem cell transplantation. Assay used: immunoSEQ multiplex PCR; TCRdb lists only in-frame clones, some missing. The repertoire holds fewer than 3,500 clones, 50% seen once, with under 25% in the top ten. Noted time point: mouse harvest day 14 after allogeneic transplant. Mouse grafts combined 10^7 T-cell-depleted bone marrow cells with 10^6 splenic CD5+ T cells. The sample comprised gut tissue. The receptor set was obtained from a female BALB/c mouse given C57BL/6 T cells with graft-versus-host disease after an allogeneic hematopoietic cell transplant.

About this clone itself: Here the gene names and germline are mouse. The read stops 1 residue short of the end of the CDR3; the missing end is completed from the germline J gene. The J gene is TRBJ2-5, the V gene TRBV26; 10 bases agree with TRBD2. Unmatched junction bases numbered 0, after V lost 6 bases and J lost 0 bases. The CDR3 spans 14 residues. The germline V gene encodes CDR1 KGHPV and CDR2 FQNQEV (reference sequence). The CDR3 DNA, read in part, is TGTGCCAGCAGACTGGGGGGGAACCAAGACACCCAGTAC. It encodes CASRLGGNQDTQY. The complete CDR3 sequence is CASRLGGNQDTQYF.

As regards this clone: Any gene name here is a mouse gene name. The CDR3 extends 1 residue past the end of the read, so its final part is completed from the germline J gene. The chain has TRBV5 and TRBJ2-1; D may be TRBD1 (6 bases). V lost 3 bases and J 1 base, leaving 7 bases between the germline ends. The CDR3 is 14 amino acids. Per the germline V gene, CDR1 is LGHNA and CDR2 is YNLKQL (reference sequence). Here the CDR3 reads CASSQGQNYAEQFF. CDR3 DNA (partial): TGTGCCAGCAGCCAGGGACAAAACTATGCTGAGCAGTTC.

With regard to this clone: Gene names are mouse gene names. The CDR3 end is not reached by the read, which stops 1 residue before it; the germline J gene fills it in. This chain uses TRBV26 with TRBJ2-3, with unresolved D. This CDR3 has 12 amino acids. CDR1 and CDR2 (germline): KGHPV, FQNQEV (reference sequence). Trimming left V 5 bases short and J 4 bases short, with 7 bases between. This CDR3 is CASSRQSETLYF. The part of the CDR3 DNA that was read is TGTGCCAGCAGTAGACAATCAGAAACGCTGTAT.

On this clone: The genes are named according to mouse. The read ends 1 residue shy of where the CDR3 ends; the end is completed using the germline J gene. The V gene is TRBV13-2, the J gene TRBJ1-3; maybe TRBD1 (5 bases). Trimming shortened V by 3 bases and J by 0 bases, and 7 bases separated the two germline ends. Germline V lookup: CDR1 NNHNN, CDR2 SYGAGS (reference sequence). The CDR3 has 14 residues. CDR3 amino acids: CASGGQNSGNTLYF. CDR3 DNA (partial): TGTGCCAGCGGTGGACAGAATTCTGGAAATACGCTCTAT.

As for this clone: The genes are named according to mouse. The CDR3 extends 1 residue past the end of the read, so its final part is completed from the germline J gene. The gene calls are TRBV12-2 and TRBJ2-3; TRBD2 agrees at 10 bases. Per germline, CDR1 SGHLS and CDR2 HYDKME. CDR3 size: 15 residues. After removal of 0 bases from V and 1 base from J, the junction contained 0 bases not matched to a gene. CDR3 DNA, as far as it was read: TGTGCCAGCTCTCTCGGGACTGGGGGTGCAGAAACGCTGTAT. Amino acids: CASSLGTGGAETLY. The entire CDR3 protein is CASSLGTGGAETLYF. The complete variable domain, with remaining parts taken from reference TRBV12-2 and TRBJ2-3, reads NSGVVQSPRYIIKGKGERSILKCIPISGHLSVAWYQQTQGQELKFFIQHYDKMERDKGNLPSRFSVQQFDDYHSEMNMSALELEDSAVYFCASSLGTGGAETLYFGSGTRLTVL.

In its sample, this clone ranks as medium-sized. Mouse gene names apply. From the germline J gene comes the end of the CDR3, since the read stops 1 residue before it. The rearrangement joins TRBV4 to TRBJ2-2; 7 positions match TRBD2. The CDR3 runs to 15 residues. Trimming at V came to 3 bases and at J to 0 bases, leaving 1 base not matched to a gene. Germline assignment: CDR1 LGHDT and CDR2 YNNKQL (reference sequence). The covered CDR3 bases are TGTGCCAGCAGCTATCTGGGGGCAAACACCGGGCAGCTCTAC. This translates into CASSYLGANTGQLY. The whole CDR3 protein is CASSYLGANTGQLYF. Full variable domain (missing parts from reference TRBV4 and TRBJ2-2): ETAVFQTPNYHVTQVGNEVSFNCKQTLGHDTMYWYKQDSKKLLKIMFSYNNKQLIVNETVPRRFSPQSSDKAHLNLRIKSVEPEDSAVYLCASSYLGANTGQLYFGEGSKLTVL.

On this clone: Gene names are the mouse ones. The read stops 1 residue short of the end of the CDR3; the missing end is completed from the germline J gene. The rearrangement uses TRBV19 and TRBJ1-4, with D possibly TRBD1 on 5 matching bases. This CDR3 is 15 amino acids long. Germline lookup yields CDR1 FNHDT and CDR2 SITEND (reference sequence). V lost 2 bases, J lost 4 bases, and 12 bases lay in between. CDR3 bases read: TGTGCCAGCAGTATGGGAGGGGCATTCAACGAAAGATTATTT. It yields the protein CASSMGGAFNERLF. The whole CDR3 protein reads CASSMGGAFNERLFF.

To note about this clone: The listed genes are named as in mouse. The read ends 1 residue shy of where the CDR3 ends; the end is completed using the germline J gene. The chain carries TRBV20 and TRBJ1-4, with a possible D match to TRBD1 (6 bases). The CDR3 has 14 amino acids. Germline CDR1 reads GFQATS; CDR2 reads STVNSAI. With 3 bases removed from V and 7 bases from J, the gap between germline ends came to 15 bases. This chain's CDR3 is CGARRGARSERLFF. The DNA read from the CDR3 is TGTGGTGCTAGACGGGGGGCGCGCTCCGAAAGATTATTT.

Concerning this clone: The germline and genes are mouse ones. The CDR3 end is not reached by the read, which stops 1 residue before it; the germline J gene fills it in. V gene TRBV31 combines with J gene TRBJ2-3; 8 positions agree with TRBD2. V was clipped by 3 bases and J by 0 bases; unmatched bases: 2. CDR1 is GKSSPN, CDR2 SITVG, per germline. The CDR3 runs 14 residues. The CDR3 here is CAWRGTGSAETLYF. CDR3 bases read: TGTGCCTGGAGGGGGACTGGTAGTGCAGAAACGCTGTAT.

On this clone: The gene names here belong to mouse. The CDR3 goes on 1 residue after the read ends, and that part is filled in from the germline J gene. V and J are TRBV13-2 and TRBJ2-3; TRBD1 might be the D (5 bases). Germline CDR1 and CDR2: NNHNN and SYGAGS (reference sequence). This CDR3 has 12 amino acids. The V and J ends lost 1 base and 5 bases respectively, with 5 bases between them. Incomplete CDR3 DNA: TGTGCCAGCGGTGATCAGGGAGAAACGCTGTAT. Its protein product is CASGDQGETLY. The CDR3 as a whole reads CASGDQGETLYF.

By share, this clone counts as large (0.1 to 1%). Gene and germline names: mouse. Read data end 1 residue before the CDR3 end; the end is taken from the germline J gene. The V call is TRBV12-1, the J call TRBJ1-4; the D is unclear. CDR3 length: 15 amino acids. With 4 bases removed from V and 3 bases from J, the gap between germline ends came to 14 bases. Germline V gene sequence: CDR1 SGHSN, CDR2 HYEKVE. The CDR3 loop reads CASSRFVPPNERLFF. Incomplete CDR3 DNA: TGTGCCAGCTCCCGTTTTGTACCTCCCAACGAAAGATTATTT.

As for this clone: Mouse names are used for the genes. The read finishes 1 residue shy of the CDR3 end, and the germline J gene is used to complete it. This chain joins TRBV2 and TRBJ2-7; D is perhaps TRBD2 (6 bases). Looked up from germline, CDR1 is LGHNA and CDR2 is YSYQKL. V was pared by 6 bases and J by 6 bases, with 12 bases between. The CDR3 runs to 12 residues. CDR3 DNA (partial): TGTGCCAGCAGTCCTACTGGGATTGAACAGTAC. Translation gives CASSPTGIEQY. In full, the CDR3 is CASSPTGIEQYF.

Turning to this clone: Gene and germline names: mouse. The CDR3 is cut off 1 residue early in the read; its end comes from the germline J gene. This chain connects TRBV5 to TRBJ1-4; 7 positions agree with TRBD1. This CDR3 has 14 residues. CDR1 is LGHNA and CDR2 is YNLKQL in the germline V gene (reference sequence). Unmatched junction bases numbered 2, after V lost 2 bases and J lost 5 bases. CDR3 amino acids: CASSQPGQNERLFF. The CDR3 bases that were read are TGTGCCAGCAGCCAACCGGGACAGAACGAAAGATTATTT.

To note about this clone: Mouse gene names and germline throughout. The read ends 1 residue shy of where the CDR3 ends; the end is completed using the germline J gene. The chain employs TRBV26 and TRBJ1-1; 7 nucleotides align to TRBD1. Germline CDR1 and CDR2: KGHPV and FQNQEV (reference sequence). The V gene end was trimmed by 4 bases and the J gene end by 0 bases; junction bases not matched to a gene: 2. The CDR3 covers 14 residues. CDR3 bases read: TGTGCCAGCAGTCGACAGGGTGCAAACACAGAAGTCTTC. Translation: CASSRQGANTEVF. The CDR3 reads in full as CASSRQGANTEVFF. Full variable domain (outside the CDR3, taken from reference TRBV26 and TRBJ1-1): NSKVIQTPRYLVKGQGQKAKMRCIPEKGHPVVFWYQQNKNNEFKFLINFQNQEVLQQIDMTEKRFSAECPSNSPCSLEIQSSEAGDSALYLCASSRQGANTEVFFGKGTRLTVV.

Regarding this clone: The germline and genes are mouse ones. The read falls 1 residue short of the CDR3 end, and the missing part is taken from the germline J gene. V and J are TRBV26 and TRBJ2-7; 7 positions agree with TRBD1. The germline CDR1 and CDR2 sequences are KGHPV and FQNQEV (reference sequence). This CDR3 is 11 amino acids long. J lost 9 bases, V lost 4 bases, and 3 bases had no gene match. The CDR3 bases that were read are TGTGCCAGCAGTCCCCGGGACAGACAGTAC. Translation: CASSPRDRQY. The entire CDR3 reads CASSPRDRQYF. Full variable domain (remainder filled in from reference TRBV26 and TRBJ2-7): NSKVIQTPRYLVKGQGQKAKMRCIPEKGHPVVFWYQQNKNNEFKFLINFQNQEVLQQIDMTEKRFSAECPSNSPCSLEIQSSEAGDSALYLCASSPRDRQYFGPGTRLTVL.

Turning to this clone: Mouse germline and gene names are used. The read terminates 1 residue before the CDR3 end, so the remaining end is supplied by the germline J gene. The rearrangement links TRBV3 to TRBJ1-3; D call uncertain. Germline CDR1 SNHLY, CDR2 FYNGKV (reference sequence). The length of the CDR3 is 16 residues. V gave up 2 bases and J gave up 0 bases, with 11 bases separating them. CDR3 sequence reads: CASSLLGRNSGNTLYF. Partial CDR3 DNA: TGTGCCAGCAGCTTATTAGGACGGAATTCTGGAAATACGCTCTAT.

This clone was detected a few times. Gene names denote mouse genes. From the germline J gene comes the end of the CDR3, since the read stops 1 residue before it. V and J are TRBV3 and TRBJ2-7, with 11 bases matching TRBD2. CDR3 length equals 14 residues. Losses at the gene ends were 6 bases for V and 4 bases for J; bases not matched to a gene: 5. In germline, CDR1 is SNHLY, CDR2 FYNGKV (reference sequence). The CDR3: CASRRDWGQYEQYF. CDR3 DNA (partial): TGTGCCAGCAGAAGGGACTGGGGGCAATATGAACAGTAC.

The count of this clone is one. A clone one base away is much larger, so this may be a read error. All gene names here are mouse names. The CDR3 end falls 1 residue outside the read, so it is completed with the germline J gene. The chain employs TRBV4 and TRBJ1-3; D gene uncertain. V was clipped by 5 bases and J by 0 bases, with 11 bases between them. The CDR3 length is 15 residues. Germline values: CDR1 LGHDT, CDR2 YNNKQL (reference sequence). CDR3 DNA, as far as it was read: TGTGCCAGCAGCGCCCCGACAATTTCTGGAAATACGCTCTAT. This gives the protein CASSAPTISGNTLY. The CDR3 as a whole reads CASSAPTISGNTLYF. The whole variable domain, filled in from reference TRBV4 and TRBJ1-3, reads ETAVFQTPNYHVTQVGNEVSFNCKQTLGHDTMYWYKQDSKKLLKIMFSYNNKQLIVNETVPRRFSPQSSDKAHLNLRIKSVEPEDSAVYLCASSAPTISGNTLYFGEGSRLIVV.

Worth noting for this clone: Genes and germline come from the mouse. Coverage ceases 1 residue before the CDR3 finishes, and the germline J gene fills in the end. The chain has TRBV26 and TRBJ2-7, with 11 bases lining up with TRBD1. Per the germline V gene, CDR1 is KGHPV and CDR2 is FQNQEV (reference sequence). This CDR3 is 14 amino acids long. V dropped 2 bases and J dropped 4; count of bases not matched to a gene: 1. The CDR3 spells CASSLGDRGYEQYF. CDR3 DNA, as far as it was read: TGTGCCAGCAGTCTGGGGGACAGGGGGTATGAACAGTAC.

In regard to this clone: Mouse gene names and germline throughout. From the germline J gene comes the end of the CDR3, since the read stops 1 residue before it. V is TRBV26 and J is TRBJ1-4, with D uncertain. The CDR3 is 11 amino acids. The V end lost 4 bases, the J end lost 7 bases, and 4 bases lay between the germline ends. Germline V gives CDR1 KGHPV, CDR2 FQNQEV (reference sequence). The part of the CDR3 DNA that was read is TGTGCCAGCAGTCCGCGCGAAAGATTATTT. This codes for CASSPRERLF. From start to end, the CDR3 is CASSPRERLFF.

A note on this clone: Mouse gene names apply. The CDR3 end falls 1 residue outside the read, so it is completed with the germline J gene. V and J are TRBV12-1 and TRBJ1-3; D might be TRBD1 (5 bases). The CDR3 has 15 residues. The V and J ends lost 0 bases and 0 bases respectively, with 8 bases between them. Germline V gene lookup returns CDR1 SGHSN and CDR2 HYEKVE. The CDR3 spells CASSLRGLSGNTLYF. The covered CDR3 bases are TGTGCCAGCTCTCTCAGGGGTCTTTCTGGAAATACGCTCTAT.

Notes on this clone: Mouse names are used for the genes. The read ends 1 residue early relative to the CDR3; the germline J gene fills the gap. This chain links TRBV23 with TRBJ1-2; whether TRBD1, the table's D call, matches the DNA was not checked. Germline V gives CDR1 KGHTA, CDR2 FQNQQP. This CDR3 is built from 15 residues. The CDR3 bases that were read are TGCTCCAGCAGTCAAAGGGCAGGGGCAACCTCCGACTACACC. Its protein is CSSSQRAGATSDYT. The CDR3, in full, reads CSSSQRAGATSDYTF.

This clone has just a few counts. Genes and germline come from the mouse. The DNA ends 1 residue before the CDR3 does, and the rest of the CDR3 is filled in from the germline J gene. The genes are TRBV12-1 and TRBJ2-7; 11 nucleotides agree with TRBD2. The V gene end was trimmed by 0 bases and the J gene end by 0 bases; junction bases not matched to a gene: 0. The CDR3 totals 15 residues. Germline loops: CDR1 SGHSN, CDR2 HYEKVE. The CDR3 protein is CASSLDWGGSYEQYF. Incomplete CDR3 DNA: TGTGCCAGCTCTCTCGACTGGGGGGGCTCCTATGAACAGTAC. The full variable domain, its missing parts supplied by reference TRBV12-1 and TRBJ2-7, is DSGVVQSPRHIIKEKGGRSVLTCIPISGHSNVVWYQQTLGKELKFLIQHYEKVERDKGFLPSRFSVQQFDDYHSEMNMSALELEDSAMYFCASSLDWGGSYEQYFGPGTRLTVL.